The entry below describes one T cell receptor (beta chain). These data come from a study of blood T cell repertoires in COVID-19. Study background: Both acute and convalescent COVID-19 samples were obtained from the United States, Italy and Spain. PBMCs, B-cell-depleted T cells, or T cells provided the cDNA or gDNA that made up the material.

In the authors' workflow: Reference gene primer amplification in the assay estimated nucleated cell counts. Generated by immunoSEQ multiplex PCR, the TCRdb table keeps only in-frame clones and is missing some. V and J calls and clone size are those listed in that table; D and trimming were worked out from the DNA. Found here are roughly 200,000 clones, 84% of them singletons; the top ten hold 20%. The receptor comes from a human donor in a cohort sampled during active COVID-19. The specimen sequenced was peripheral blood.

CDR3 protein: CASSFQDRASSYEQYF. Here the CDR3 DNA reads TGTGCCAGCAGTTTCCAGGACAGGGCGAGCTCCTACGAGCAGTACTTC. The genes are TRBV28 and TRBJ2-7; 8 positions match TRBD1. The germline V gene has CDR1 MDHEN and CDR2 SYDVKM. Trimming at V came to 3 bases and at J to 0 bases, leaving 7 bases not matched to a gene. This CDR3 has 16 residues. Supplemented by reference TRBV28 and TRBJ2-7, the full variable domain reads DVKVTQSSRYLVKRTGEKVFLECVQDMDHENMFWYRQDPGLGLRLIYFSYDVKMKEKGDIPEGYSVSREKKERFSLILESASTNQTSMYLCASSFQDRASSYEQYFGPGTRLTVT.